This is a list of T cell receptor beta chains from one sample in a study of Graves' ophthalmopathy and Graves' hyperthyroidism. TCRdb re-called the multiplex PCR reads with MiXCR, one entry per CDR3 protein. The data show hundreds of thousands of distinct CDR3 sequences, roughly two fifths seen once. Sequenced: peripheral blood. These receptors all come from an adult man with Graves' ophthalmopathy. Both conserved end residues are part of each CDR3. The D gene is left open where the match is weak. A clone size is listed for some rows: how often the clone was seen (once, few, many), or a class if it is expanded.

abundance	v_gene	j_gene	d_gene	CDR3nt	CDR3aa
many	TRBV2	TRBJ1-2	TRBD1	TGTGCCAGCACAAGTGGGACAGGGGTTGGCTACACCTTC	CASTSGTGVGYTF
NA	TRBV25-1	TRBJ2-2	NA	TGTGCCTGGAGTGTTTCCCCGGGGCGGTACACCGGGGAGCTGTTTTTT	CAWSVSPGRYTGELFF
few	TRBV11-2	TRBJ2-7	NA	TGCGCCAGCAGCCATTTTGGCGGGGAATACGAGCAGTACTTC	CASSHFGGEYEQYF
few	TRBV20-1	TRBJ1-4	NA	TGCAGTGCTAGAGATGATAAGTCTAATGAAAAACTGTTTTTT	CSARDDKSNEKLFF
NA	TRBV7-8	TRBJ2-7	TRBD2	TGTGCCAGCAGCTTAGACCCGACTAGCAGTGGCGAGCAGTACTTC	CASSLDPTSSGEQYF
few	TRBV7-2	TRBJ1-2	NA	TGTGCCAGCAGCCCGGGACTCCGGAGCGGAGGCGGCTACACCTTC	CASSPGLRSGGGYTF
NA	TRBV9	TRBJ1-5	NA	TGTGCCAGCAGCGCTTCAGGGTCCCGCGGTCAGCCCCAGCATTTT	CASSASGSRGQPQHF
NA	TRBV20-1	TRBJ2-5	TRBD2	TGCAGTGCTAGAGCGGGGGGAGGACAAGAGACCCAGTACTTC	CSARAGGGQETQYF
many	TRBV4-2	TRBJ2-6	TRBD1	TGTGCCAGCAGCCCCACTCAGGGGGCGTGGGGGGCCAACGTCCTGACTTTC	CASSPTQGAWGANVLTF
NA	TRBV19	TRBJ2-7	TRBD1	TGTGCCAGTAGTATAAACGAGGGGGCAACCTACGAGCAGTACTTC	CASSINEGATYEQYF
NA	TRBV15	TRBJ2-6	NA	TGTGCCACCAGCAGAGGGAGGGCCGCTGGGGCCAACGTCCTGACTTTC	CATSRGRAAGANVLTF
NA	TRBV30	TRBJ1-3	NA	TGTGCCTGGACTCAGGGTCCTGGAAACACCATATATTTT	CAWTQGPGNTIYF
NA	TRBV29-1	TRBJ1-1	TRBD1	TGCAGCGCATCACAGGGGGGTAGGAACACTGAAGCTTTCTTT	CSASQGGRNTEAFF
many	TRBV7-6	TRBJ2-5	NA	TGTGCCAGCAGCGCTTTCGGCCAAGAGACCCAGTACTTC	CASSAFGQETQYF
NA	TRBV10-3	TRBJ1-5	NA	TGTGCCATCAGTGAGGGTTATAGCAATCAGCCCCAGCATTTT	CAISEGYSNQPQHF
many	TRBV25-1	TRBJ1-1	TRBD1	TGTGCCAGCAGTTTCTCAGGGGGCGCGGACACTGAAGCTTTCTTT	CASSFSGGADTEAFF
NA	TRBV20-1	TRBJ2-5	TRBD2	TGCAGTGCTTGGACTAGCGGGGATGAGACCCAGTACTTC	CSAWTSGDETQYF
NA	TRBV12-3/TRBV12-4	TRBJ2-5	NA	TGTGCCAGCAGTTTAGCGGGGGGATCAGAGACCCAGTACTTC	CASSLAGGSETQYF
NA	TRBV7-9	TRBJ2-5	NA	TGTGCCAGCAGCTCTCAGGGGGAGACCCAGTACTTC	CASSSQGETQYF
NA	TRBV10-3	TRBJ2-1	TRBD2	TGTGCCATCAGTGACCCTCTAGCGGGAGGCGGTAATGAGCAGTTCTTC	CAISDPLAGGGNEQFF
many	TRBV10-2	TRBJ2-7	NA	TGCGCCAGCAGTGACGACAGGAAGAGCTCCTACGAGCAGTACTTC	CASSDDRKSSYEQYF
NA	TRBV9	TRBJ2-3	NA	TGTGCCAGCAGCCTTACGGACTACTCGAAGTTGGATACGCAGTATTTT	CASSLTDYSKLDTQYF
NA	TRBV7-8	TRBJ2-5	TRBD1	TGTGCCAGCAGGCGCGGGGGAGGGACAGGGATTAAAGAGACCCAGTACTTC	CASRRGGGTGIKETQYF
NA	TRBV2	TRBJ2-7	NA	TGTGCCAGCAGTGAAGCCCCTGATACCTCCTACGAGCAGTACTTC	CASSEAPDTSYEQYF
NA	TRBV20-1	TRBJ2-5	NA	TGCAGTGCTAGAGATGGACGGGTCACAGTGGAGACCCAGTACTTC	CSARDGRVTVETQYF
NA	TRBV10-3	TRBJ2-7	NA	TGTGCCAGCATAGACGGGGGAAGCTCCTACGAGCAGTACTTC	CASIDGGSSYEQYF